Each of the 10 T cell receptor beta chains below was sequenced from the same sample in a study of blood T cell repertoires in COVID-19. The assay was immunoSEQ multiplex PCR, and TCRdb's table has in-frame clones only and misses some. This table has over 150,000 clones, roughly 84% appearing once. Sequenced material: peripheral blood. These receptors came from a man over 45 with active or convalescent COVID-19.

The chain joins TRBV2 to TRBJ1-6; maybe TRBD1 (6 bases). CDR3 length: 12 amino acids. V was trimmed by 7 bases and J by 10 bases, leaving 11 bases between them. CDR1 is SNHLY, CDR2 FYNNEI, per germline. CDR3 region: CASNRDGSPLHF. DNA of the CDR3: TGTGCCAGCAACAGGGATGGGTCACCCCTCCACTTT.

This chain uses TRBV6-5 with TRBJ2-5; tentative D call: TRBD1 (5 bases). The germline CDR1 and CDR2 sequences are MNHEY and SVGAGI. The V end lost 6 bases, the J end lost 1 base, and 9 bases lay between the germline ends. The CDR3 has 13 residues. CDR3 sequence: CASSPRAQETQYF. The DNA for the CDR3 is TGTGCCAGCAGCCCCAGGGCCCAAGAGACCCAGTACTTC.

The chain carries TRBV28 and TRBJ2-7; tentatively, D is TRBD2 (6 bases). V was pared by 8 bases and J by 5 bases, with 19 bases between. The CDR3 runs to 14 residues. CDR1 is MDHEN and CDR2 is SYDVKM in the germline V gene. The DNA for the CDR3 is TGTGCCAGCGGAGGGGTCCCCCCCCCAGACGAGCAGTACTTC. Encoded protein: CASGGVPPPDEQYF.

The chain combines TRBV2 with TRBJ1-6; 10 bases map to TRBD1. The length of the CDR3 is 15 residues. J gave up 7 bases and V 3 bases, and 3 bases lay outside the gene matches. Germline V CDR1 and CDR2: SNHLY, FYNNEI. This chain's CDR3 is CASSDMGQGNSPLHF. Written as DNA, the CDR3 is TGTGCCAGCAGTGATATGGGACAGGGGAATTCACCCCTCCACTTT.

Only a few counts were recorded for this clone. This chain joins TRBV2 and TRBJ2-7; D unclear. Germline CDR1 reads SNHLY; CDR2 reads FYNNEI. With 6 bases removed from V and 6 bases from J, the gap between germline ends came to 15 bases. The CDR3 has 13 residues. CDR3 sequence reads: CASRADTVGEQYF. The CDR3, as DNA: TGTGCCAGCAGGGCCGACACGGTCGGCGAGCAGTACTTC.

The V call is TRBV9, the J call TRBJ1-2; D is perhaps TRBD1 (6 bases). The CDR3 is 16 residues long. The V and J ends lost 0 bases and 3 bases respectively, with 15 bases between them. The germline V gene has CDR1 SGDLS and CDR2 YYNGEE. CDR3 DNA: TGTGCCAGCAGCGTAGCTCCGACAGAGGGGGACTATGGCTACACCTTC. This sequence encodes CASSVAPTEGDYGYTF.

The CDR3 sequence is CASSYPGTGLKTQYF. CDR3 DNA sequence: TGTGCCAGCAGTTACCCCGGGACAGGGCTGAAGACCCAGTACTTC. The chain is built from TRBV6-5 and TRBJ2-5, with TRBD1 matching 9 bases. The germline V gene has CDR1 MNHEY and CDR2 SVGAGI. Germline trimming cut 2 bases from V and 6 bases from J; bases unmatched to any gene: 7. This CDR3 spans 15 amino acids.

The chain couples TRBV24-1 to TRBJ2-5; D may be TRBD2 (5 bases). This CDR3 contains 11 residues. V lost 9 bases to trimming and J lost 5 bases, with 9 bases between them. The germline CDR1 and CDR2 sequences are KGHDR and SFDVKD. The CDR3 DNA reads as TGTGCCACCGGACTTAGGGAGACCCAGTACTTC. It translates to CATGLRETQYF.

V gene TRBV6-5 combines with J gene TRBJ1-5; the match to TRBD1 covers 7 bases. Per the germline V gene, CDR1 is MNHEY and CDR2 is SVGAGI. V shed 8 bases and J 2 bases; nucleotides not matched to a gene: 6. This CDR3 is built from 14 residues. The CDR3 DNA reads as TGTGCCAGCTCAGAAACAGGGGGCAATCAGCCCCAGCATTTT. Its protein product is CASSETGGNQPQHF.

This clone was counted a single time. The gene calls are TRBV10-3 and TRBJ2-3; 8 bases match TRBD1. The V gene end was trimmed by 6 bases and the J gene end by 2 bases; junction bases not matched to a gene: 4. The germline CDR1 and CDR2 sequences are ENHRY and SYGVKD. The CDR3 has 14 residues. The CDR3 spells CAISPGGNTDTQYF. CDR3 nucleotides: TGTGCCATCAGCCCAGGGGGCAACACAGATACGCAGTATTTT.